The 12 T cell receptor beta chains in this list originate from one sample, sequenced in a study of T cell repertoires in cytomegalovirus infection. For these receptors, no antigen is known. TCRdb re-called the reads through MiXCR, storing one row per CDR3 protein. The sample comprises about 890,000 distinct CDR3 sequences, less than 35% of which are singletons, and more than 12% rests with the top ten. Here the sequenced sample was cultured CD8+ T cells from PBMCs, taken from culture after CMV antigen stimulation. Receptor source: a human donor in good health (CMV status not recorded). Some clones in this sample may be carry-over from other donors' samples.

This clonotype was seen only once. The V and J genes are TRBV6-1 and TRBJ2-6; D remains unclear. Germline values: CDR1 MNHNS, CDR2 SASEGT. This CDR3 is 17 amino acids long. V lost 2 bases to trimming and J lost 0 bases, with 11 bases between them. CDR3 in DNA: TGTGCCAGCAGTGAAACGGAACACCTCTCTGGGGCCAACGTCCTGACTTTC. It encodes CASSETEHLSGANVLTF.

This clonotype appeared many times. V usage is TRBV7-2 and J usage is TRBJ1-3; TRBD1 matches at 10 bases. CDR1 is SGHTA and CDR2 is FQGNSA in the germline V gene. After removal of 5 bases from V and 0 bases from J, the junction contained 13 bases not matched to a gene. CDR3 length: 19 residues. CDR3 DNA sequence: TGTGCCAGCAGCACCGCCGGGACAGGGGCCAAGTTCTCTGGAAACACCATATATTTT. Protein product: CASSTAGTGAKFSGNTIYF.

This rearrangement joins TRBV6-6 to TRBJ2-1, with D perhaps given as TRBD1 or TRBD2 (6 bases each). Germline CDR1 reads MNHNY; CDR2 reads SVGAGI (reference sequence). Trimming took off 7 bases at V and 8 bases at J, with 18 bases between the two ends. The CDR3 length is 14 residues. This CDR3 reads CASTITRGAYEQFF. DNA for the CDR3: TGTGCCAGCACCATAACGAGGGGGGCATATGAGCAGTTCTTC.

This clonotype was seen a single time. The chain is built from TRBV2 and TRBJ1-3; no clear D gene. Deletions cut 4 bases from V and 0 bases from J, with 10 bases between. The CDR3 is 15 residues long. Germline loops: CDR1 SNHLY, CDR2 FYNNEI. For the CDR3, the DNA is TGTGCCAGCAGTGCTCCAGGCACCTCTGGAAACACCATATATTTT. It specifies CASSAPGTSGNTIYF. Full variable domain (outside the CDR3, taken from reference TRBV2 and TRBJ1-3): EPEVTQTPSHQVTQMGQEVILRCVPISNHLYFYWYRQILGQKVEFLVSFYNNEISEKSEIFDDQFSVERPDGSNFTLKIRSTKLEDSAMYFCASSAPGTSGNTIYFGEGSWLTVV.

The chain is built from TRBV6-6 and TRBJ2-5; D remains unclear. Germline V gene data show CDR1 as MNHNY and CDR2 as SVGAGI (reference sequence). The V gene lost 4 bases and the J gene lost 5 bases, with 11 bases spanning the gap. The CDR3 is 13 residues long. CDR3 residues: CASSLDGWETQYF. The CDR3 coding sequence is TGTGCCAGCAGTTTGGACGGTTGGGAGACCCAGTACTTC.

V usage is TRBV28 and J usage is TRBJ2-1; no clear D. Germline CDR1 reads MDHEN; CDR2 reads SYDVKM. The ends were cut back, 4 bases at V and 14 bases at J, with 18 bases in the middle. The CDR3 runs 13 residues. The CDR3 DNA reads TGTGCCAGCAGTTCCCATCCCGAGGATCCGGAGTTCTTC. This sequence encodes CASSSHPEDPEFF. Full variable domain (remainder filled in from reference TRBV28 and TRBJ2-1): DVKVTQSSRYLVKRTGEKVFLECVQDMDHENMFWYRQDPGLGLRLIYFSYDVKMKEKGDIPEGYSVSREKKERFSLILESASTNQTSMYLCASSSHPEDPEFFGPGTRLTVL.

This clonotype was seen only a few times. This chain connects TRBV7-9 to TRBJ1-1; TRBD1 might be the D (6 bases). Per the germline V gene, CDR1 is SEHNR and CDR2 is FQNEAQ (reference sequence). This CDR3 comprises 16 residues. Trimming cost V 1 base and J 4 bases, with 16 bases left between them. In nucleotides, the CDR3 is TGTGCCAGCAGCTTAGTGGTAGGGGGGCCCGGCACTGAAGCTTTCTTT. It codes for CASSLVVGGPGTEAFF.

This clonotype appeared many times. This chain connects TRBV12-3 or TRBV12-4 to TRBJ2-1; D is uncertain. The V end was cut by 3 bases, the J end by 9 bases, with 3 bases between. The CDR3 extends over 10 amino acids. The CDR3 nucleotides are TGTGCCAGCAGTTTCAGTGAGCAGTTCTTC. Translated, it gives CASSFSEQFF.

With regard to this clonotype: A clone one base away is much larger, so this may be a read error. V usage is TRBV7-2 and J usage is TRBJ2-3, with D perhaps being TRBD1 or TRBD2 (6 bases each). The germline V gene has CDR1 SGHTA and CDR2 FQGNSA. This CDR3 is 16 amino acids long. CDR3 region: CVSSLNRGPSTDTQYF. Here the CDR3 DNA reads TGTGTCAGCAGCTTAAACCGGGGGCCTAGCACAGATACGCAGTATTTT.

The sample holds a few counts of this clonotype. The chain carries TRBV7-8 and TRBJ2-4; D may be TRBD2 (5 bases). Trimming took off 4 bases at V and 3 bases at J, with 10 bases between the two ends. Germline CDR1 is SGHVS and CDR2 is FQNEAQ. This CDR3 has 14 amino acids. The CDR3 bases are TGTGCCAGCAGCTCTAATCGGGGCAAAAACATTCAGTACTTC. This codes for CASSSNRGKNIQYF.

This sequence joins TRBV2 and TRBJ2-1; D perhaps matches TRBD2 (6 bases). V gave up 3 bases and J gave up 4 bases, with 13 bases separating them. Germline CDR1 reads SNHLY; CDR2 reads FYNNEI. The CDR3 spans 15 residues. CDR3 region: CASSDARGGYNEQFF. For the CDR3, the DNA is TGTGCCAGCAGTGATGCGCGGGGTGGATACAATGAGCAGTTCTTC.

In DNA, the CDR3 is TGTGCCTTCCTGCGGGGGGCAGGGAACACCGGGGAGCTGTTTTTT. This codes for CAFLRGAGNTGELFF. The chain has TRBV10-3 and TRBJ2-2; 8 nucleotides align to TRBD2. The CDR3 length is 15 residues. The V and J ends lost 11 bases and 1 base, in that order; junction bases with no gene match: 9. Germline loops: CDR1 ENHRY, CDR2 SYGVKD.